This T cell receptor beta chain was retrieved from a study of response to subunit inactivated influenza vaccine. Remarks on this clonotype: Its antigen remains unidentified.

The germline gives CDR1 SGHRS, CDR2 YFSETQ. CDR3 length: 14 residues. Trimming left V 4 bases short and J 5 bases short, with 16 bases between. A single record per CDR3 protein comes from TCRdb applying MiXCR to the RT-PCR reads. The table shows about 500,000 distinct CDR3 sequences, with over 10% occurring only once. General study findings and limits: The study's authors posited that every seasonal influenza vaccination enlists few new T cells.

This TCR derives from a middle-aged man who received an inactivated influenza vaccine. Sample: PBMCs from blood, taken about 6 weeks after vaccination. The chain recombines TRBV5-1 with TRBJ2-7; D may correspond to TRBD1 or TRBD2 (7 bases each). CDR3 DNA: TGCGCCAGCAGCCCTACGACAGGGAGGGACGAGCAGTACTTC. Amino acid sequence: CASSPTTGRDEQYF. The entire variable domain, with the rest obtained from reference TRBV5-1 and TRBJ2-7, is as follows: KAGVTQTPRYLIKTRGQQVTLSCSPISGHRSVSWYQQTPGQGLQFLFEYFSETQRNKGNFPGRFSGRQFSNSRSEMNVSTLELGDSALYLCASSPTTGRDEQYFGPGTRLTVT.